Sequencing of this T cell receptor beta chain was carried out in a study of T cells in Graves' hyperthyroidism and ophthalmopathy (dated by TCRdb to the late 2010s). Describing the broader study: To identify TCR V-J signatures that set the groups apart, the researchers used a discovery cohort of about a hundred patients, made up of around 40 with Graves' ophthalmopathy and 57 with stable Graves' hyperthyroidism. Whether ophthalmopathy could be predicted prospectively was tested in an independent validation cohort made up of some 20 hyperthyroidism patients plus 17 patients who later progressed to ophthalmopathy. For training and testing, the approximately 97 patients in the discovery cohort were randomly divided in a 7:3 ratio. The study also compared thyroid tissue and blood T-cell repertoires from several Graves' hyperthyroidism patients. Following sampling, methimazole starting at 30 mg daily was given to hyperthyroidism patients, and high-dose intravenous methylprednisolone was given to ophthalmopathy patients. According to the paper, TCR Vbeta CDR3 sequencing was carried out on 135 peripheral blood samples, which came from 40 to 45 ophthalmopathy, around 74 hyperthyroidism and some 17 progressor patients.

Stable Graves' hyperthyroidism was defined as no progression to ophthalmopathy during 18 months of follow-up. Hyperthyroidism patients were newly diagnosed, with disease duration under 2 months, and aged 18 to 65 years. Patients with uncontrolled infections, other autoimmune diseases, pregnancy or lactation were excluded. Diagnoses relied on clinical symptoms, serum thyroxine and TRAb, thyroid ultrasound and orbital computed tomography. Total RNA was extracted using Trizol reagent, and RNA quality was assessed on an Agilent 2100 Bioanalyzer. Trimming takes 0 bases from V and 3 bases from J, and the germline ends sit 11 bases apart. CDR1 LNHNV and CDR2 YYDKDF are derived from the germline V gene (reference sequence). From the cysteine through the phenylalanine, the CDR3 covers 15 amino acids. The sequence is cut down to CDR3 DNA, 45 bases in frame from base 1. The full study reports these points: In cross-validation, a model built on a 13 V-J signature told ophthalmopathy apart from stable hyperthyroidism with 87.88% sensitivity and about 81% specificity, and in testing the same model reached 80%/75%. Most expanded thyroid clonotypes (frequency above 0.001) were also detected in blood, a finding suggesting that blood repertoires may reflect thyroid immune responses. During validation, the model predicted progression to ophthalmopathy a median of around 7 months ahead of onset, with around 71% sensitivity and about 75% specificity. No statistical method was used to fix the sample size in advance, and group allocation was not hidden from the investigators.

Amplification of TCR beta CDR3 regions was carried out from RNA transcripts. The first round of RT-PCR for the TCR CDR3 was performed with the HTBI primer set and the Qiagen OneStep RT-PCR kit. A second multiplex PCR round built the libraries, followed by size selection and purification. Libraries were sequenced paired-end with 100 bp reads on an Illumina HiSeq2000. As for the original processing: SOAPnuke was used to process the raw data, throwing out any read that contained adapters or uncalled bases, had a mean Phred below 15, or lacked an exact constant-primer or identifier match. High-quality paired reads were merged with COPE v1.2.5, and unique nucleotide sequences were defined as clonotypes. MiTCR v1.1 was used to align the clonotypes against IMGT TRBV, TRBD and TRBJ reference segments. Only V-J combinations with frequency above 0.0001, covering roughly 99% of repertoires, were analysed. The TCS score was defined as the ratio of F50 (clonal expansion) to E x V (chaos), calculated using BLOSUM62-based TCRdist between CDR3 peptides within each V-J. Welch's t-statistics and random forest reduced 514 V-J features to around 14, which were used in a naive Bayes classifier (R e1071). Using fastp trimming at Q25 and MiXCR clonotype assembly, TCRdb reanalyzed the public sequencing data and kept in-frame beta chains. Rows are combined by CDR3 protein, so each entry shows the most common genes and DNA. The V and J calls and clone size come from TCRdb's table, not from the authors' own analysis. The sample contains just over 550,000 distinct CDR3 sequences, just over 45% of them found a single time. The top ten clones comprise nearly 8.5% of the sample.

This clonotype has a handful of counts. The specificity of this receptor is unknown. Base qualities are missing; no much larger clone stands one base away. This TCR came from a woman younger than 35 with Graves' hyperthyroidism. Donor details come from another sample of the same person, matched by shared clones. The chain is assembled from TRBV15 and TRBJ1-1; TRBD1 is perhaps the D gene, given 5 matching bases. The sequenced sample was peripheral blood or thyroid tissue (not recorded which). The bases read TGTGCCACCAGCAGAGACTGGGGCACCGACACTGAAGCTTTCTTT. Translation gives CATSRDWGTDTEAFF.